The clone carrying this T cell receptor beta chain was seen a few times. Its antigen is as yet unknown. These data originate in a study of CD8 T cells in ankylosing spondylitis. General study points: What appeared characteristic of ankylosing spondylitis blood was a TCR beta motif of about eight highly homologous variants.

The CDR3 covers 16 residues. Germline CDR1 and CDR2: WNHNN and SYGVQD (reference sequence). The V and J ends lost 6 bases and 4 bases respectively, with 20 bases between them. With molecular barcodes, quantitative 5'-RACE was used to make the TCR beta libraries. TCRdb re-called the 5' RACE reads through MiXCR, storing one row per CDR3 protein. Of about 130,000 distinct CDR3 sequences listed, 12% to 15% are singletons. The chain carries TRBV10-1 and TRBJ2-3, with D perhaps matching TRBD2 (5 bases). The specimen was blood, either unsorted or a sorted T cell fraction (not recorded which). The sequence came from a female donor with ankylosing spondylitis or in good health (not recorded which). The CDR3 sequence is CASSDEGSSRPDTQYF. CDR3 nucleotide sequence: TGCGCCAGCAGCGACGAGGGCAGTTCACGCCCAGATACGCAGTATTTT.